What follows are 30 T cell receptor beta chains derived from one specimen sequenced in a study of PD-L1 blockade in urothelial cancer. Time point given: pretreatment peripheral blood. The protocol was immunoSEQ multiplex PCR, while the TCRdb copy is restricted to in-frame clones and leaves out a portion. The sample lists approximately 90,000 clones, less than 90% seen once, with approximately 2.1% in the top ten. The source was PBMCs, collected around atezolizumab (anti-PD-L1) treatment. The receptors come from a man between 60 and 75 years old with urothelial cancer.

The CDR3 nucleotides are TGCGCCAGCAGTCCCTTCCGGGAGACCCAGTACTTC. This sequence encodes CASSPFRETQYF. The chain recombines TRBV23-1 with TRBJ2-5, with D unresolved. TRBV23-1 is filed as an ORF, its function uncertain. Trimming took off 4 bases at V and 5 bases at J, with 8 bases between the two ends. The CDR3 has 12 residues.

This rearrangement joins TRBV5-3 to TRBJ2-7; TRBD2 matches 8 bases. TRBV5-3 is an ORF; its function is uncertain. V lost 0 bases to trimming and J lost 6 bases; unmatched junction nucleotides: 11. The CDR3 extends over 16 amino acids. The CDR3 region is CARSLGGAGALREQYF. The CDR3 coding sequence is TGTGCCAGAAGCTTGGGCGGAGCGGGAGCCCTCCGCGAGCAGTACTTC.

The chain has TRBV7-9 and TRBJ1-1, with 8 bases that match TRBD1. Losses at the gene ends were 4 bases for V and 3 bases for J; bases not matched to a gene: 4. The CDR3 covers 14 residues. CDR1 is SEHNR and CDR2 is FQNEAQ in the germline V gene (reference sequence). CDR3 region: CASSSQGADTEAFF. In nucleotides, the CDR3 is TGTGCCAGCAGCTCTCAGGGGGCAGACACTGAAGCTTTCTTT.

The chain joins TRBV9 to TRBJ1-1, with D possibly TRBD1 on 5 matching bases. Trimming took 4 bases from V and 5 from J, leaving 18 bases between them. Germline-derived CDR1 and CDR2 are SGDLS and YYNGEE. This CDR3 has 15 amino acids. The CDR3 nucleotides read TGTGCCAGCAGCATGGAATCGGGGGTGGGAACTGAAGCTTTCTTT. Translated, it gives CASSMESGVGTEAFF. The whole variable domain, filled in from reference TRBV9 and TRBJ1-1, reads DSGVTQTPKHLITATGQRVTLRCSPRSGDLSVYWYQQSLDQGLQFLIQYYNGEERAKGNILERFSAQQFPDLHSELNLSSLELGDSALYFCASSMESGVGTEAFFGQGTRLTVV.

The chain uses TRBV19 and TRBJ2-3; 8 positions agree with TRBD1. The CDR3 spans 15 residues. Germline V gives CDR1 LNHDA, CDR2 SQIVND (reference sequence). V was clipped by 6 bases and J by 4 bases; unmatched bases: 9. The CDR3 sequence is CASSNPGGAADTQYF. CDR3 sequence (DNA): TGTGCCAGTAGCAATCCAGGGGGCGCAGCAGATACGCAGTATTTT.

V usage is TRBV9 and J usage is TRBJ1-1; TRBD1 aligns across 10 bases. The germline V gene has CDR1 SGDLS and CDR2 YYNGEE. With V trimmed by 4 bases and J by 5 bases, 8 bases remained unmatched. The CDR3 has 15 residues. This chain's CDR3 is CASSTRQGAQTEAFF. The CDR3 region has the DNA TGTGCCAGCAGCACCAGACAGGGGGCGCAGACTGAAGCTTTCTTT.

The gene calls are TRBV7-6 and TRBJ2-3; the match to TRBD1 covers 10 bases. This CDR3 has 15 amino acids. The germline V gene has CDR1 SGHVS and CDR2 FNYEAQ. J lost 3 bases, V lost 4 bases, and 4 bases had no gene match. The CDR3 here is CASSSRQGATDTQYF. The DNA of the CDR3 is TGTGCCAGCAGCTCCAGACAGGGGGCTACAGATACGCAGTATTTT.

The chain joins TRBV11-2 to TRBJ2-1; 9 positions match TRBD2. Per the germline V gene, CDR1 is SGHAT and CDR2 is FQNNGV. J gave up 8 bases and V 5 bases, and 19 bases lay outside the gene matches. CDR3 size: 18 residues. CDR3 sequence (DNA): TGTGCCAGCAGCCCAGTGGGGGTTGCGGGAGGGCCAAGGGATGAGCAGTTCTTC. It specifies CASSPVGVAGGPRDEQFF.

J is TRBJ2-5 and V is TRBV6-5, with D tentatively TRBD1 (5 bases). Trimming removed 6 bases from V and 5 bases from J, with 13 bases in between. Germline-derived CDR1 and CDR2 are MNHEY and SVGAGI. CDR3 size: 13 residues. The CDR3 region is CASSKGRRETQYF. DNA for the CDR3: TGTGCCAGCAGCAAGGGGCGCCGGGAGACCCAGTACTTC.

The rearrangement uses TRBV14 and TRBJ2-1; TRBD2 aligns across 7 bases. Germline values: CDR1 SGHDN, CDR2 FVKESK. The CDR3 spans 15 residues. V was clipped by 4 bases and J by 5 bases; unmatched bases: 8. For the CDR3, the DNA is TGTGCCAGCAGCCTTGGGACTACTCCTAACAATGAGCAGTTCTTC. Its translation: CASSLGTTPNNEQFF.

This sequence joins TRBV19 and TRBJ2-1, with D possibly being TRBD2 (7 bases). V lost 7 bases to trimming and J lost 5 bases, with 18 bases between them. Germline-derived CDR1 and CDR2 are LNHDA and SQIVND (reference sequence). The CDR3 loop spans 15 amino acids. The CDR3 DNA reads TGTGCCAGTAAACTGCCTGGGGGGGCTCACAATGAGCAGTTCTTC. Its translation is CASKLPGGAHNEQFF.

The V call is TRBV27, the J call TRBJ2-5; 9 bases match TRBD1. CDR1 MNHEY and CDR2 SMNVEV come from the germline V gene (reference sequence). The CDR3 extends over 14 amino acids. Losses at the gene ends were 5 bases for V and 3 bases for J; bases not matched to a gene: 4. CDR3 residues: CASSTRTGEETQYF. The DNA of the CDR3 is TGTGCCAGCAGTACCCGGACAGGGGAAGAGACCCAGTACTTC.

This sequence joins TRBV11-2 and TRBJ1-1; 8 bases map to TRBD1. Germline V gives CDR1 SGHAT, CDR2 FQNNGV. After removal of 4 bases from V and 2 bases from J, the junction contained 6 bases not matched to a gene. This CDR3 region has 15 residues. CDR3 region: CASSSGQVLNTEAFF. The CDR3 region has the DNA TGTGCCAGCAGCTCGGGACAGGTCCTAAACACTGAAGCTTTCTTT. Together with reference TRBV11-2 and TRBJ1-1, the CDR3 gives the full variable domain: EAGVAQSPRYKIIEKRQSVAFWCNPISGHATLYWYQQILGQGPKLLIQFQNNGVVDDSQLPKDRFSAERLKGVDSTLKIQPAKLEDSAVYLCASSSGQVLNTEAFFGQGTRLTVV.

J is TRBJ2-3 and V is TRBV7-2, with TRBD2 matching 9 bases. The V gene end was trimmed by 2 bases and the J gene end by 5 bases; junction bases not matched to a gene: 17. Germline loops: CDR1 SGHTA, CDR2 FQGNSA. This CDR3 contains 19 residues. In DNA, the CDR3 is TGTGCCAGCAGCTTATCCATCCTAGCGGGACTCCCTCGGGGAGATACGCAGTATTTT. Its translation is CASSLSILAGLPRGDTQYF.

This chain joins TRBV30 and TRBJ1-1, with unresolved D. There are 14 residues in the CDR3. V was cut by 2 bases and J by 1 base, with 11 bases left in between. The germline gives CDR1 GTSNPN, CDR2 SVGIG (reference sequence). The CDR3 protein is CAWSFRSGNTEAFF. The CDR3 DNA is TGTGCCTGGAGTTTTCGGTCAGGGAACACTGAAGCTTTCTTT.

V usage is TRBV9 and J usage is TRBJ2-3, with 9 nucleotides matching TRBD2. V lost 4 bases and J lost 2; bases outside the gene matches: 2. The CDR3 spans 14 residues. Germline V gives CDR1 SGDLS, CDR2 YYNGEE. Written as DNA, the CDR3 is TGTGCCAGCAGCTGGACTAGCGACACAGATACGCAGTATTTT. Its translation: CASSWTSDTDTQYF.

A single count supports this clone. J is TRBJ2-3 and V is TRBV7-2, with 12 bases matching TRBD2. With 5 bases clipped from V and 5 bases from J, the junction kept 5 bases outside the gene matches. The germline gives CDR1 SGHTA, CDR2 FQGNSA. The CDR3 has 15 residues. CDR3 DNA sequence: TGTGCCAGCAGCGCTAGCGGGGGGGCAATAGATACGCAGTATTTT. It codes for CASSASGGAIDTQYF.

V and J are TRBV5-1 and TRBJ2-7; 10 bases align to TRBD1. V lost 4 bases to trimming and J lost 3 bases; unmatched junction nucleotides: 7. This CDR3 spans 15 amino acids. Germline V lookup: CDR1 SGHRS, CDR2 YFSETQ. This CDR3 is CASSPGTGAGYEQYF. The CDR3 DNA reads TGCGCCAGCAGCCCTGGGACAGGGGCAGGCTACGAGCAGTACTTC.

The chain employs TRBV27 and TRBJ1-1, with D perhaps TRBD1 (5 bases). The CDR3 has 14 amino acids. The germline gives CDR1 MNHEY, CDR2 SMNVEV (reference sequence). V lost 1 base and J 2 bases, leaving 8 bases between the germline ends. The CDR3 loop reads CASSLWGENTEAFF. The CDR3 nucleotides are TGTGCCAGCAGTTTATGGGGGGAAAACACTGAAGCTTTCTTT.

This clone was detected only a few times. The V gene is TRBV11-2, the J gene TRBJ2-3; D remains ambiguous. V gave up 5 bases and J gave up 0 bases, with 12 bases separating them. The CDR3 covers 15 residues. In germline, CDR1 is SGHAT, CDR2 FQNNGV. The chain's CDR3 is CASSPIALSTDTQYF. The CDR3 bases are TGTGCCAGCAGCCCGATAGCACTGAGCACAGATACGCAGTATTTT. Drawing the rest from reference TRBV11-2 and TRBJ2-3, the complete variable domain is EAGVAQSPRYKIIEKRQSVAFWCNPISGHATLYWYQQILGQGPKLLIQFQNNGVVDDSQLPKDRFSAERLKGVDSTLKIQPAKLEDSAVYLCASSPIALSTDTQYFGPGTRLTVL.

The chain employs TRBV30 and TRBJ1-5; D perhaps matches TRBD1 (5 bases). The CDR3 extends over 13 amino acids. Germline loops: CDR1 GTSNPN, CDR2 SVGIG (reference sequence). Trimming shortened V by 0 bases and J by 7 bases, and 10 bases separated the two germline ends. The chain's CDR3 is CAWSVQDWQPQHF. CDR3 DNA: TGTGCCTGGAGTGTACAGGATTGGCAGCCCCAGCATTTT.

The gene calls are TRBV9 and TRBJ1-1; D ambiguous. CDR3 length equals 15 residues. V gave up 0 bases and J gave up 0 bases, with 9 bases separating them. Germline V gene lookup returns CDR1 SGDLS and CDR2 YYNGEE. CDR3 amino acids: CASSVEVRLNTEAFF. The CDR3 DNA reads TGTGCCAGCAGCGTAGAGGTCAGGTTGAACACTGAAGCTTTCTTT.

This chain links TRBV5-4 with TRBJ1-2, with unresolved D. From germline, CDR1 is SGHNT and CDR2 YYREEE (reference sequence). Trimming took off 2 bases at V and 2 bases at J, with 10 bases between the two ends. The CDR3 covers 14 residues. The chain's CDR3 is CASSFPTKNYGYTF. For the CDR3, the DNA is TGTGCCAGCAGCTTTCCGACAAAAAACTATGGCTACACCTTC.

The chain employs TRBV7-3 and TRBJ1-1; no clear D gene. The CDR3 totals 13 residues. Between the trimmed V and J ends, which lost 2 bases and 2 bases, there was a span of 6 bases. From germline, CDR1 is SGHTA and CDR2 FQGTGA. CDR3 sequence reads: CASSLELNTEAFF. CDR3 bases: TGTGCCAGCAGCTTAGAGTTAAACACTGAAGCTTTCTTT. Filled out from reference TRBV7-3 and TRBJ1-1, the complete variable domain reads GAGVSQTPSNKVTEKGKYVELRCDPISGHTALYWYRQSLGQGPEFLIYFQGTGAADDSGLPNDRFFAVRPEGSVSTLKIQRTERGDSAVYLCASSLELNTEAFFGQGTRLTVV.

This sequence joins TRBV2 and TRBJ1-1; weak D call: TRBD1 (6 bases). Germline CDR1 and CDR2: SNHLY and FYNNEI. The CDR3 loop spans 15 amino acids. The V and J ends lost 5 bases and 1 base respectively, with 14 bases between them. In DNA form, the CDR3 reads TGTGCCAGCAGTTCCGTCAGGGGTCCGAACACTGAAGCTTTCTTT. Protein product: CASSSVRGPNTEAFF.

CDR3 in amino acids: CASSLAWEGTEAFF. In DNA form, the CDR3 reads TGCGCCAGCAGCTTGGCATGGGAGGGCACTGAAGCTTTCTTT. The gene calls are TRBV5-1 and TRBJ1-1; D is ambiguous. The germline gives CDR1 SGHRS, CDR2 YFSETQ. The V end was cut by 0 bases, the J end by 4 bases, with 10 bases between. CDR3 length: 14 residues.

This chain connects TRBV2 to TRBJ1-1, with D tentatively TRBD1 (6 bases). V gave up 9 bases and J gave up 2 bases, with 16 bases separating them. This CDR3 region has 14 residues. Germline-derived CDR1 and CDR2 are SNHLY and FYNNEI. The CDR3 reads CARGVRTENTEAFF. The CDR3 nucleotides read TGTGCCAGGGGAGTAAGGACAGAAAACACTGAAGCTTTCTTT. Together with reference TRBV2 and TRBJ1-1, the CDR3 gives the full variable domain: EPEVTQTPSHQVTQMGQEVILRCVPISNHLYFYWYRQILGQKVEFLVSFYNNEISEKSEIFDDQFSVERPDGSNFTLKIRSTKLEDSAMYFCARGVRTENTEAFFGQGTRLTVV.

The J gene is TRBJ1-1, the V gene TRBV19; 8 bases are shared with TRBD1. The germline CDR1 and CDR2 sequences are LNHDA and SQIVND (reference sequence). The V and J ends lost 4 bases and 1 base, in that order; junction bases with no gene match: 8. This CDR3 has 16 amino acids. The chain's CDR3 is CASSTGQGRGNTEAFF. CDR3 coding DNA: TGTGCCAGTAGTACCGGACAGGGCAGGGGGAACACTGAAGCTTTCTTT.

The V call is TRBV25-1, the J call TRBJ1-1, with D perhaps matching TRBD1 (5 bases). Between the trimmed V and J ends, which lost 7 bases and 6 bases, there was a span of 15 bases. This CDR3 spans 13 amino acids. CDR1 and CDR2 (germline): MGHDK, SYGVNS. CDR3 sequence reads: CASKRVQGAEAFF. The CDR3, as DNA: TGTGCCAGCAAAAGGGTGCAGGGCGCTGAAGCTTTCTTT.

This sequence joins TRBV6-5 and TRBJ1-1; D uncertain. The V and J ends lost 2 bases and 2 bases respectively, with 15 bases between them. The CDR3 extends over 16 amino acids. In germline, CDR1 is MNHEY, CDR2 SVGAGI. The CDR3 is CASSYTGFGENTEAFF. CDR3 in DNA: TGTGCCAGCAGTTACACGGGATTTGGGGAAAACACTGAAGCTTTCTTT.